The rows below give T cell receptor beta chains drawn from one sample of a study of T-cell memory formation after mild COVID-19. MiXCR, applied by TCRdb to the 5' RACE reads, yields one record per CDR3 protein. This table holds about 320,000 distinct CDR3 sequences, around an eighth found once. The sample comprised PBMCs or a T cell subset sorted from them (not recorded which). The source is a young man who had mild COVID-19 (a few samples of this study predate the infection). Cell type and time point are not known. CDR3s include the opening cysteine and the closing phenylalanine or tryptophan. The D gene is left open where the match is weak. Expanded clones get a size class; other rows say once, few or many, or leave the size out.

>many|TRBV4-3|TRBJ2-2|NA
CASSQSAGELFF
TGCGCCAGCAGCCAGTCAGCCGGGGAGCTGTTTTTT
>NA|TRBV6-5|TRBJ2-5|TRBD2
CASSRPSGGAQETQYF
TGTGCCAGCAGCCGACCTAGCGGGGGGGCGCAAGAGACCCAGTACTTC
>few|TRBV6-2/TRBV6-3|TRBJ2-7|TRBD1
CASTPGGTGGYEQYF
TGTGCCAGCACCCCGGGTGGGACAGGAGGCTACGAGCAGTACTTC
>few|TRBV7-2|TRBJ2-2|NA
CASSLRQTGELFF
TGTGCCAGCAGCTTACGGCAAACCGGGGAGCTGTTTTTT
>few|TRBV5-1|TRBJ1-2|NA
CASEQEPNYGYTF
TGCGCCAGTGAACAGGAACCCAACTATGGCTACACCTTC
>medium-sized|TRBV7-3|TRBJ2-2|NA
CASSLRGGSNTGELFF
TGTGCCAGCAGCTTAAGGGGGGGCTCGAACACCGGGGAGCTGTTTTTT
>NA|TRBV3-1|TRBJ1-2|NA
CASSETTGRASYGYTF
TGTGCCAGCAGCGAAACAACAGGGAGGGCTTCCTATGGCTACACCTTC
>NA|TRBV5-1|TRBJ2-3|NA
CASSSGLSSTDTQYF
TGCGCCAGCAGCTCGGGACTTTCCAGCACAGATACGCAGTATTTT
>NA|TRBV12-3/TRBV12-4|TRBJ2-1|NA
CASSPEGGNEQFF
TGTGCCAGCAGTCCCGAGGGAGGCAATGAGCAGTTCTTC
>few|TRBV20-1|TRBJ1-1|NA
CSVNRNTEAFF
TGCAGTGTCAACAGGAACACTGAAGCTTTCTTT
>NA|TRBV6-5|TRBJ1-2|NA
CASSYDNYYGYTF
TGTGCCAGCAGTTACGACAACTACTATGGCTACACCTTC
>NA|TRBV24-1|TRBJ1-2|NA
CATSDGVFSGYTF
TGTGCCACCAGTGATGGAGTGTTCTCTGGCTACACCTTC
>NA|TRBV19|TRBJ1-6|NA
CASRTRLPFNSPLHF
TGTGCCAGCAGGACACGACTCCCATTCAATTCACCCCTCCACTTT
>NA|TRBV24-1|TRBJ1-2|NA
CATSSGDYGYTF
TGTGCCACCAGCAGTGGGGACTATGGCTACACCTTC
>NA|TRBV6-1|TRBJ1-1|NA
CASTISVRNTEAFF
TGTGCCAGCACAATCTCGGTGCGGAACACTGAAGCTTTCTTT
>NA|TRBV30|TRBJ1-5|NA
CAWSVREGVRQPQHF
TGTGCCTGGAGTGTACGGGAGGGGGTTCGTCAGCCCCAGCATTTT
>few|TRBV30|TRBJ2-7|NA
CAWSSGHEQYF
TGTGCCTGGAGTTCCGGTCACGAGCAGTACTTC
>NA|TRBV4-1|TRBJ2-3|TRBD2
CASSQDPPGLAGLNTQYF
TGCGCCAGCAGCCAAGATCCCCCCGGACTAGCGGGGTTAAATACGCAGTATTTT
>few|TRBV30|TRBJ2-7|TRBD1
CAWSPPAYRGYEQYF
TGTGCCTGGAGTCCACCGGCTTACAGGGGTTACGAGCAGTACTTC
>few|TRBV29-1|TRBJ2-5|NA
CSGRKETQYF
TGCAGCGGAAGGAAAGAGACCCAGTACTTC
>NA|TRBV19|TRBJ1-5|NA
CASSVFSNQPQHF
TGTGCCAGTAGCGTCTTTAGCAATCAGCCCCAGCATTTT
>NA|TRBV11-1|TRBJ2-7|TRBD2
CASSFSGGQYEQYF
TGTGCCAGCAGCTTTAGCGGGGGGCAATACGAGCAGTACTTC
>many|TRBV7-2|TRBJ2-5|TRBD1
CASNRDRGPETQYF
TGTGCCAGCAACCGGGACAGGGGGCCGGAGACCCAGTACTTC
>NA|TRBV12-3/TRBV12-4|TRBJ2-1|TRBD2
CASSLLRGGEQFF
TGTGCCAGCAGTCTTCTCCGCGGGGGTGAGCAGTTCTTC
>few|TRBV12-3/TRBV12-4|TRBJ2-1|NA
CASSLGFTEQFF
TGTGCCAGCAGTTTAGGGTTTACTGAGCAGTTCTTC
>many|TRBV7-9|TRBJ2-1|TRBD2
CATTGGGSYNEQFF
TGTGCCACCACGGGGGGAGGCTCCTACAATGAGCAGTTCTTC
>few|TRBV5-1|TRBJ1-1|TRBD1
CASSWGGGRENTEAFF
TGCGCCAGCAGTTGGGGAGGGGGCCGAGAGAACACTGAAGCTTTCTTT
>few|TRBV4-3|TRBJ2-7|TRBD1
CASTSGTGVLDEQYF
TGCGCCAGCACCTCAGGGACAGGGGTTTTGGACGAGCAGTACTTC
>NA|TRBV6-5|TRBJ1-3|NA
CASSYSLVGSGSSGNTIYF
TGTGCCAGCAGTTACTCCCTGGTCGGGTCAGGGAGCTCTGGAAACACCATATATTTT
>few|TRBV6-5|TRBJ1-4|NA
CASSRDMGAGKKLFF
TGTGCCAGCAGTCGGGACATGGGGGCAGGGAAAAAACTGTTTTTT
>NA|TRBV25-1|TRBJ2-1|TRBD1
CASSDRGLGNEQFF
TGTGCCAGCAGTGACAGGGGGCTCGGCAATGAGCAGTTCTTC
>NA|TRBV3-1|TRBJ1-5|NA
CASSQEGHQPQHF
TGTGCCAGCAGCCAAGAAGGGCATCAGCCCCAGCATTTT
>few|TRBV20-1|TRBJ2-1|TRBD2
CSARGLAGDEQFF
TGCAGTGCTAGAGGGTTAGCGGGAGATGAGCAGTTCTTC
>few|TRBV4-3|TRBJ1-1|NA
CASSHLGGLGTEAFF
TGCGCCAGCAGCCACCTCGGGGGGTTGGGCACTGAAGCTTTCTTT
>few|TRBV4-1|TRBJ2-5|NA
CASSQENIGETQYF
TGCGCCAGCAGCCAAGAAAACATCGGGGAGACCCAGTACTTC
>few|TRBV9|TRBJ2-3|NA
CASTLRGYGTDTQYF
TGTGCCAGCACCCTGCGCGGGTATGGCACAGATACGCAGTATTTT
>many|TRBV11-2|TRBJ2-1|NA
CASSLGESSYNEQFF
TGTGCCAGCAGCTTAGGGGAGAGCTCCTACAATGAGCAGTTCTTC
>once|TRBV13|TRBJ2-4|TRBD1
CASSKGQSSNIQYF
TGTGCCAGCAGCAAGGGACAGTCGTCGAACATTCAGTACTTC
>NA|TRBV6-5|TRBJ2-3|NA
CASSYEGGKYF
TGTGCCAGCAGTTACGAGGGGGGGAAGTATTTT
>NA|TRBV5-1|TRBJ2-5|NA
CASRFQPGHPQETQYF
TGCGCCAGCAGATTTCAGCCGGGACACCCTCAAGAGACCCAGTACTTC